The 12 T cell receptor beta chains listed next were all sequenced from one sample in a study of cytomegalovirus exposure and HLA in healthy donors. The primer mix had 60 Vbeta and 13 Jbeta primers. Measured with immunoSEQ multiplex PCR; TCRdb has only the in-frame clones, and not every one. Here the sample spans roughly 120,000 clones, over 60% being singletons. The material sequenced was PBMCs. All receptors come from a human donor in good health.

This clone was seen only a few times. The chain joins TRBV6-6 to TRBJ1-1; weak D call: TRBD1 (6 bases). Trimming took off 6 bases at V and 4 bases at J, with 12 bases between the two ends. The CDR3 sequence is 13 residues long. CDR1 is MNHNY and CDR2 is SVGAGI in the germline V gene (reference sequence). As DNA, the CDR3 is TGTGCCAGCAGGACAGGCCTGGGCACTGAAGCTTTCTTT. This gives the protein CASRTGLGTEAFF.

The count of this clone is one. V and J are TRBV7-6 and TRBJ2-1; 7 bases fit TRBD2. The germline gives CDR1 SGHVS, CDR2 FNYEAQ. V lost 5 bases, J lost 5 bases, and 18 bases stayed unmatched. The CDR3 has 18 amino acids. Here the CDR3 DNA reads TGTGCCAGCAGCCCCGCTAGCGGCTCCACTTCTGGGCACAATGAGCAGTTCTTC. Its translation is CASSPASGSTSGHNEQFF.

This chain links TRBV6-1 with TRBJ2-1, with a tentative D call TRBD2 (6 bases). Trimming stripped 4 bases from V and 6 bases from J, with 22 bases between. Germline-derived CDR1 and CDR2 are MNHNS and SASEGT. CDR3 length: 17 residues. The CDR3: CASSVRPTGTAPNEQFF. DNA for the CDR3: TGTGCCAGCAGTGTCCGACCCACCGGGACTGCGCCCAATGAGCAGTTCTTC.

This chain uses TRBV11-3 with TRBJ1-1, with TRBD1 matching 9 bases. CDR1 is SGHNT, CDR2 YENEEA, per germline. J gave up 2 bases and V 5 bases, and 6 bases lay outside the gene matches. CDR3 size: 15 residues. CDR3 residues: CASSPGQGFNTEAFF. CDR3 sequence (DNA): TGTGCCAGCAGCCCAGGACAGGGGTTTAACACTGAAGCTTTCTTT.

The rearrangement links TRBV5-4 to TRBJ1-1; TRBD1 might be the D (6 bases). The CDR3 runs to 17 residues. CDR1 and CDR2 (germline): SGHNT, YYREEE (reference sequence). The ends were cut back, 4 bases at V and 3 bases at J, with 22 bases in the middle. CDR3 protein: CASSPRTALFLDTEAFF. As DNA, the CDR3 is TGTGCCAGCAGCCCCCGGACAGCGCTGTTCCTGGACACTGAAGCTTTCTTT.

CDR3 sequence (DNA): TGTGCCAGCAGCTTAGCTAGCGGGGCCTACAATGAGCAGTTCTTC. Its translation is CASSLASGAYNEQFF. The chain recombines TRBV11-2 with TRBJ2-1; TRBD2 agrees at 9 bases. Trimming at V came to 1 base and at J to 2 bases, leaving 0 bases not matched to a gene. CDR1 SGHAT and CDR2 FQNNGV come from the germline V gene. There are 15 residues in the CDR3.

Written as DNA, the CDR3 is TGTGCCAGCAGCTTAGAGCAGGGGGCGACTGAAGCTTTCTTT. Translated, it gives CASSLEQGATEAFF. The J gene is TRBJ1-1, the V gene TRBV7-2; 8 nucleotides align to TRBD1. The CDR3 sequence is 14 residues long. With V trimmed by 1 base and J by 5 bases, 3 bases remained unmatched. Germline V gene data show CDR1 as SGHTA and CDR2 as FQGNSA. Based on the CDR3 plus reference TRBV7-2 and TRBJ1-1, the full variable domain is GAGVSQSPSNKVTEKGKDVELRCDPISGHTALYWYRQSLGQGLEFLIYFQGNSAPDKSGLPSDRFSAERTGGSVSTLTIQRTQQEDSAVYLCASSLEQGATEAFFGQGTRLTVV.

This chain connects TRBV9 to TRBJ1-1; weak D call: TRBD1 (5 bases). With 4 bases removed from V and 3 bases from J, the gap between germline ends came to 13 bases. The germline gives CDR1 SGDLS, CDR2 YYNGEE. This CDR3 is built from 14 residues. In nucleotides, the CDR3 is TGTGCCAGCAGCTTCGACAGCCGCCACACTGAAGCTTTCTTT. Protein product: CASSFDSRHTEAFF.

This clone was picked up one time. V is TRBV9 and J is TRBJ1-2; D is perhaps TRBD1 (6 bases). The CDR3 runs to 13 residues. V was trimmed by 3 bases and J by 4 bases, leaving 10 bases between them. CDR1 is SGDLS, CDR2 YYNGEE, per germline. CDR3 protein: CASSGQGLYGYTF. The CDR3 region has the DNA TGTGCCAGCAGCGGCCAGGGGCTCTATGGCTACACCTTC.

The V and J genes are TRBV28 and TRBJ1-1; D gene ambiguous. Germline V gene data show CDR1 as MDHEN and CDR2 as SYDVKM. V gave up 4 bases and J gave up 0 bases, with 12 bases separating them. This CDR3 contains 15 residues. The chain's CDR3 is CASSSSGEMNTEAFF. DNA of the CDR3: TGTGCCAGCAGTTCATCCGGGGAAATGAACACTGAAGCTTTCTTT.

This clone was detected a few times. CDR3 nucleotide sequence: TGTGCCAGTAGTGAATCCCCCCGAGACACCGGGGAGCTGTTTTTT. Translation gives CASSESPRDTGELFF. The chain employs TRBV19 and TRBJ2-2; the D is unclear. The CDR3 totals 15 residues. Per germline, CDR1 LNHDA and CDR2 SQIVND (reference sequence). Trimming left V 5 bases short and J 3 bases short, with 13 bases between.

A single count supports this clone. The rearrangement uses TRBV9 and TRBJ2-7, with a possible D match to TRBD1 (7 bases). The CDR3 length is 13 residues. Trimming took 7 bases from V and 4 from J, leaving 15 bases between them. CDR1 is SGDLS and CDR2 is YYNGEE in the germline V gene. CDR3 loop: CASGGGTSYEQYF. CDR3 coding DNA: TGTGCCAGCGGAGGGGGCACTTCGTACGAGCAGTACTTC. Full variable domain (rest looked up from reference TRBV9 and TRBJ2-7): DSGVTQTPKHLITATGQRVTLRCSPRSGDLSVYWYQQSLDQGLQFLIQYYNGEERAKGNILERFSAQQFPDLHSELNLSSLELGDSALYFCASGGGTSYEQYFGPGTRLTVT.